The source of this T cell receptor (beta chain) is a study of shared clonotypes between healthy human individuals. The study enrolled healthy HIV-negative adults without recent acute infections or vaccinations as donors. The V and J ends lost 1 base and 4 bases respectively, with 10 bases between them. Per germline, CDR1 SGHTA and CDR2 FQGNSA. CDR3 length equals 14 residues. In regard to this clone: No antigen is known for it.

Findings and caveats of the study: The genetic and exposure-history diversity represented was limited by few donors. Incompleteness in sorted-subset sequencing, despite large depth, was shown by rarefaction.

Here immunoSEQ multiplex PCR was the method, and the copy in TCRdb shows in-frame clones only, minus some. The sample has around 1,000,000 clones; about 72% are singletons. This chain uses TRBV7-2 with TRBJ1-2; no clear D gene. The sample consisted of memory CD4+ T cells from PBMCs. The subset is: CD45RA-negative fraction. The clonotype originates from a young man in good health. Some clones in this sample may be carry-over from other donors' samples. The CDR3 protein is CASSLVGQIYGYTF. The CDR3 DNA sequence: TGTGCCAGCAGCTTAGTAGGCCAGATCTATGGCTACACCTTC. Full variable domain (remainder filled in from reference TRBV7-2 and TRBJ1-2): GAGVSQSPSNKVTEKGKDVELRCDPISGHTALYWYRQSLGQGLEFLIYFQGNSAPDKSGLPSDRFSAERTGGSVSTLTIQRTQQEDSAVYLCASSLVGQIYGYTFGSGTRLTVV.